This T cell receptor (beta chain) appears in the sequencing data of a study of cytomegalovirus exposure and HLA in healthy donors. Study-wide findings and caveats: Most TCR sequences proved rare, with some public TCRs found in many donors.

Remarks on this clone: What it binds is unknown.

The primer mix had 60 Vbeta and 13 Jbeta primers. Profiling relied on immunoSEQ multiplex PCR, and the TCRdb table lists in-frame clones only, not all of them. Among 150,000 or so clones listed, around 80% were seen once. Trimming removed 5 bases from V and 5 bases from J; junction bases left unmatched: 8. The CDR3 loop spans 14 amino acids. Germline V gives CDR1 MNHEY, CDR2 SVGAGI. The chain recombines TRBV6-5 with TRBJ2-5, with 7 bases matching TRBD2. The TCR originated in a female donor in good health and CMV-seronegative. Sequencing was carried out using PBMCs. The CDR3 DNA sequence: TGTGCCAGCAGTCCTACGGGGGGTTACGAGACCCAGTACTTC. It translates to CASSPTGGYETQYF.